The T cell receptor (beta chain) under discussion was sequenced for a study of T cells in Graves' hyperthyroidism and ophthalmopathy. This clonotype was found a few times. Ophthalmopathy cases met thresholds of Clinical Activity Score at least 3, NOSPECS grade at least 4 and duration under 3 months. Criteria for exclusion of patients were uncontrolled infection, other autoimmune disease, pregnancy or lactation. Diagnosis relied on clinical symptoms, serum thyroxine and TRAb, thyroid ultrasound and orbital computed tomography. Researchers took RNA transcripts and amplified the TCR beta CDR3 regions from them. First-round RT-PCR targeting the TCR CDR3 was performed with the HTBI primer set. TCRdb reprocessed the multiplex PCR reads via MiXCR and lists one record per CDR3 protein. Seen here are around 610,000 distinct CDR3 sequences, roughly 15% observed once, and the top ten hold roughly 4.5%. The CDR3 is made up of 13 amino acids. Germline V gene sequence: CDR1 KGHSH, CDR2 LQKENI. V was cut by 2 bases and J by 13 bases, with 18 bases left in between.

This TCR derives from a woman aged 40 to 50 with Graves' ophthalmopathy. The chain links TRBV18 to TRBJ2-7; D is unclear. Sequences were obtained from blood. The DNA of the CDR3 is TGTGCCAGCTCACCAATGGACCCCCGAGGTTTCTACTTC. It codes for CASSPMDPRGFYF.